This T cell receptor (beta chain) was sequenced in a study of control samples from healthy donors and cancer patients. Profiled with immunoSEQ multiplex PCR; TCRdb holds only in-frame clones, not every one. The sample has over 200,000 clones, roughly 82% seen once. CDR3 size: 16 residues. This sequence joins TRBV12-1 and TRBJ1-2. TRBV12-1 is a pseudogene locus. Sample: PBMCs. This TCR came from a woman aged 55-69 years with lung cancer. The CDR3 loop reads CASSSNSGTENYGYTF. CDR3 bases: TGTGCCAGCAGCTCAAATTCCGGGACGGAGAACTATGGCTACACCTTC.